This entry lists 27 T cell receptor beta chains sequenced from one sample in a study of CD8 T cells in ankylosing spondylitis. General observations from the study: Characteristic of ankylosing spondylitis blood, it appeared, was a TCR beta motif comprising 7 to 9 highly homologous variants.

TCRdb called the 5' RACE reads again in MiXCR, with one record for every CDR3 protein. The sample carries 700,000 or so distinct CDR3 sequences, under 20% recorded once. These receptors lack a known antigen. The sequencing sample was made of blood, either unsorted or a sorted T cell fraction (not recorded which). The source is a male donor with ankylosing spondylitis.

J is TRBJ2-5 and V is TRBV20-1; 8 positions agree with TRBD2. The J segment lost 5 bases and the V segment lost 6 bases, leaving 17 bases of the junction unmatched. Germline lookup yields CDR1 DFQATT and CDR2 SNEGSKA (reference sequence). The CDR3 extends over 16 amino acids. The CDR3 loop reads CSAEAGEGFRGETQYF. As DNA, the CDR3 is TGCAGTGCGGAAGCGGGGGAAGGGTTTCGGGGGGAGACCCAGTACTTC.

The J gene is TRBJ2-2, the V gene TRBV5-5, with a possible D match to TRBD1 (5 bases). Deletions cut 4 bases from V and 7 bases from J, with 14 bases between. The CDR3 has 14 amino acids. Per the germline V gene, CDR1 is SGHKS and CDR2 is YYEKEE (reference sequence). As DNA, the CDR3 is TGTGCCAGCAGCCGCACCCAGGGTCGCGGGGAGCTGTTTTTT. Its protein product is CASSRTQGRGELFF.

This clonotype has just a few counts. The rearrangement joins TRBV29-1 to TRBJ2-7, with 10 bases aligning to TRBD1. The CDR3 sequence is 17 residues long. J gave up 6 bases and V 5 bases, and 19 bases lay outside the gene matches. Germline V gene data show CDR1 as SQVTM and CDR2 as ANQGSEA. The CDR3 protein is CSVRSSALDRGLSEQYF. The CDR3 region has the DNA TGCAGCGTTAGATCTTCAGCCCTCGACAGGGGGCTAAGCGAGCAGTACTTC.

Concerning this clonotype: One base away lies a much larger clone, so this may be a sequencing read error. The CDR3 DNA is TGTGCCTGCACCCAGGACATAAAGAACACTGAAGCTTTCTTT. Translating it yields CACTQDIKNTEAFF. V usage is TRBV9 and J usage is TRBJ1-1; D is possibly TRBD1 (5 bases). CDR1 SGDLS and CDR2 YYNGEE come from the germline V gene. There are 14 residues in the CDR3. The V gene lost 10 bases and the J gene lost 1 base, with 17 bases spanning the gap.

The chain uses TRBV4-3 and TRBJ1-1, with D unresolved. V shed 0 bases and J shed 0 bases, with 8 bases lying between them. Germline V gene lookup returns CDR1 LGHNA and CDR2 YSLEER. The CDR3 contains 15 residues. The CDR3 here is CASSQDKRLNTEAFF. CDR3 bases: TGCGCCAGCAGCCAAGATAAGCGGCTGAACACTGAAGCTTTCTTT.

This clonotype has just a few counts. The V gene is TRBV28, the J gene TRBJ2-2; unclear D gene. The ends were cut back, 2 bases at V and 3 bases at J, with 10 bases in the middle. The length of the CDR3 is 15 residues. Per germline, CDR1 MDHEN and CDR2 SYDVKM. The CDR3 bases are TGTGCCAGCAGTTTAATGGCCTTCTACACCGGGGAGCTGTTTTTT. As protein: CASSLMAFYTGELFF.

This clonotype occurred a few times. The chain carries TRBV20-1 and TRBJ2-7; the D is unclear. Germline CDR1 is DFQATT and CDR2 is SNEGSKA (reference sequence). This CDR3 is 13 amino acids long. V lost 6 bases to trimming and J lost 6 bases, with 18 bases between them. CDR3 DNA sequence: TGCAGTGCCACGGACCCTGGCTGGGGCGAGCAGTACTTC. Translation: CSATDPGWGEQYF.

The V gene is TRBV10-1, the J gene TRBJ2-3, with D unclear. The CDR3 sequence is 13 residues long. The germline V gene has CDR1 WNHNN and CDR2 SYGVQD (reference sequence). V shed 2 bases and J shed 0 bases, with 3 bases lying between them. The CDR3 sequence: CASSEASTDTQYF. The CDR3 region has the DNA TGCGCCAGCAGTGAGGCTAGCACAGATACGCAGTATTTT.

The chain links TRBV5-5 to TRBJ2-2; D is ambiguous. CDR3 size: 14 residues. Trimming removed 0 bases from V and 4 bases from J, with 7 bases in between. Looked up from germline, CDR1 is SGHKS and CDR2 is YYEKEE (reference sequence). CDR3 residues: CASSLGLVTGELFF. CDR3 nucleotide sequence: TGTGCCAGCAGCTTGGGGCTAGTCACCGGGGAGCTGTTTTTT.

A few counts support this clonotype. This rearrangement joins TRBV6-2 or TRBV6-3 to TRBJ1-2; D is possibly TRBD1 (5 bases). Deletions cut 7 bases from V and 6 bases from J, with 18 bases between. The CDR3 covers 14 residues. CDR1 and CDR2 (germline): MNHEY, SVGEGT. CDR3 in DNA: TGTGCCAGCATTGCCTCGAGGGGACGGGATGGCTACACCTTC. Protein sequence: CASIASRGRDGYTF.

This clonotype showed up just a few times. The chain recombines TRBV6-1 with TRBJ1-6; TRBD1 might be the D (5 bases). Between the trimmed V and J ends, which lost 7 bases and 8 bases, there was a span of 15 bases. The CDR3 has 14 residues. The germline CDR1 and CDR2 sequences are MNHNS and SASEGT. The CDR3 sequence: CASNPGPRHSPLHF. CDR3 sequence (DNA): TGTGCCAGCAATCCGGGACCACGGCATTCACCCCTCCACTTT.

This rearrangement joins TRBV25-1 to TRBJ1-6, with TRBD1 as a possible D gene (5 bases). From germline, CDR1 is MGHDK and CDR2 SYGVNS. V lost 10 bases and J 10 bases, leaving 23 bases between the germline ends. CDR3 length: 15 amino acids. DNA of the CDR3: TGTGCCACTTCCCCGGCCGAGGGGAGAGGCTCACCCCTCCACTTT. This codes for CATSPAEGRGSPLHF.

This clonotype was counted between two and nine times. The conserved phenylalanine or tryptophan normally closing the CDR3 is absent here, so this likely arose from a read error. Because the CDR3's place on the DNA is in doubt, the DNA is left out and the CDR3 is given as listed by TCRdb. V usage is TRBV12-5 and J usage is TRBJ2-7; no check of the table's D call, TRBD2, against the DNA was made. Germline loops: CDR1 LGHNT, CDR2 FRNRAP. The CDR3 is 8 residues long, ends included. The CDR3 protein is CASPGGLL.

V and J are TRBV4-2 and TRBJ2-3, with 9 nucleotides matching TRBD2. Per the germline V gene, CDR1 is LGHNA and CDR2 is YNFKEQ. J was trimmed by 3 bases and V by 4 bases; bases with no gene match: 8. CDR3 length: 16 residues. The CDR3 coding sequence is TGTGCCAGCAGCCGGGAGGGTAGCGGGGGTACAGATACGCAGTATTTT. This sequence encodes CASSREGSGGTDTQYF.

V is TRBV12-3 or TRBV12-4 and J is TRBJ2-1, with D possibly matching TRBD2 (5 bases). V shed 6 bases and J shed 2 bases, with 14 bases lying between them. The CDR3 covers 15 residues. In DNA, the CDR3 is TGTGCCAGCAGATCCGGGGTTGGCGCCTACAATGAGCAGTTCTTC. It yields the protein CASRSGVGAYNEQFF.

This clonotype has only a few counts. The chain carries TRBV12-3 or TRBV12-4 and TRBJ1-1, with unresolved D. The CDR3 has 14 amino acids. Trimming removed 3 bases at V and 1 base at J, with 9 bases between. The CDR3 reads CASSFQSANTEAFF. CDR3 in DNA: TGTGCCAGCAGTTTCCAGTCGGCGAACACTGAAGCTTTCTTT.

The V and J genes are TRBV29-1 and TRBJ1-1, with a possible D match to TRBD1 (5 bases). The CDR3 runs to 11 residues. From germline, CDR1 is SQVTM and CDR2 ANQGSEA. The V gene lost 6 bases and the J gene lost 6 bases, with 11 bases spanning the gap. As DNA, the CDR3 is TGCAGCGTGGAGACAGTTTCTGAAGCTTTCTTT. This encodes CSVETVSEAFF.

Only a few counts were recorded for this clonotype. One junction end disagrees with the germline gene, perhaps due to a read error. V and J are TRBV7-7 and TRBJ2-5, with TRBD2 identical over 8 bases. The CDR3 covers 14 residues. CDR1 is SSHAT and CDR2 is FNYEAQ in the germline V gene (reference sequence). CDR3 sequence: CASSLGGGKETQYF. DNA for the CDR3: TGTGCTAGCAGCTTAGGCGGGGGGAAAGAGACCCAGTACTTC.

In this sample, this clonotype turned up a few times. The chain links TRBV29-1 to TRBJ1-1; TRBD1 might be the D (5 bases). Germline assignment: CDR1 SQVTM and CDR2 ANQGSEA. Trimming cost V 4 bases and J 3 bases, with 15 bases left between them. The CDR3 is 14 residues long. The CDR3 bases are TGCAGCGTTGCCACACCAGGGACGTACACTGAAGCTTTCTTT. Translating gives CSVATPGTYTEAFF.

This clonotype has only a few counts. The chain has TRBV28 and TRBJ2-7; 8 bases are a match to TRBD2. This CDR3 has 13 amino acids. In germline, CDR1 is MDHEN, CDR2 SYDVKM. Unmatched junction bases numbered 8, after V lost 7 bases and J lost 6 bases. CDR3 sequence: CASKTAGGGEQYF. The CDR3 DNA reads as TGTGCCAGCAAAACTGCGGGAGGTGGCGAGCAGTACTTC.

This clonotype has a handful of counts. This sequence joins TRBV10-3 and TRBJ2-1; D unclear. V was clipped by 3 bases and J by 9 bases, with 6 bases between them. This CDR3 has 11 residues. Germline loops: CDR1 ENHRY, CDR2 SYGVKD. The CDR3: CAISETVEQFF. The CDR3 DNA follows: TGTGCCATCAGTGAAACCGTTGAGCAGTTCTTC.

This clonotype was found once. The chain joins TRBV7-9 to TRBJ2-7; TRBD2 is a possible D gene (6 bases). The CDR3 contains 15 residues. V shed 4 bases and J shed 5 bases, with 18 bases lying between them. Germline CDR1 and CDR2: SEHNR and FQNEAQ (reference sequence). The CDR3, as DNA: TGTGCCAGCAGCTCCGGGCAGGGACTTGGGCACGAGCAGTACTTC. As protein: CASSSGQGLGHEQYF.

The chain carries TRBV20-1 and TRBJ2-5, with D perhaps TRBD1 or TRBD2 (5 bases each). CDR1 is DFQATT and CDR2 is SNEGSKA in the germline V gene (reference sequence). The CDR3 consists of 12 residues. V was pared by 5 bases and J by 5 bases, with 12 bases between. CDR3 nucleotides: TGCAGTGCTGGGGGAAGGGGTGAGACCCAGTACTTC. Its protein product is CSAGGRGETQYF.

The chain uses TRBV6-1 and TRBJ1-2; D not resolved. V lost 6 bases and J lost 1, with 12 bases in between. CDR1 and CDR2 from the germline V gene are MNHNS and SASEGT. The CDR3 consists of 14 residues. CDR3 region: CASRKDGVNYGYTF. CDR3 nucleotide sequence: TGTGCCAGCAGAAAAGACGGGGTTAACTATGGCTACACCTTC.

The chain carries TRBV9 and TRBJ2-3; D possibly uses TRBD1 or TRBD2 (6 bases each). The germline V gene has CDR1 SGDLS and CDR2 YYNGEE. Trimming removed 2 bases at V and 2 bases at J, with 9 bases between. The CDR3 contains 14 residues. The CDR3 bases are TGTGCCAGCAGCGTGGGGGGCCACACAGATACGCAGTATTTT. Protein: CASSVGGHTDTQYF.

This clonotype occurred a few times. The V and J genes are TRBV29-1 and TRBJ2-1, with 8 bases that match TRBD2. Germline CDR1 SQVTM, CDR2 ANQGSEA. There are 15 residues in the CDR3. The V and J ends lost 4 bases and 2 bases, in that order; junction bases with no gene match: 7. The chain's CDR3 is CSVGRGGGPYNEQFF. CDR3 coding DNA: TGCAGCGTTGGTCGGGGGGGGGGACCCTACAATGAGCAGTTCTTC.

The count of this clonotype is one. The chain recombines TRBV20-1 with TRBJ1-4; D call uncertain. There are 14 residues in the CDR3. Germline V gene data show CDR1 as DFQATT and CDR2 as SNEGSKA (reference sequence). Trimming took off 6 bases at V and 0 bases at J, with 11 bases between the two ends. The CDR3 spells CSAEGGATNEKLFF. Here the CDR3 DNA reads TGCAGTGCCGAGGGTGGGGCAACTAATGAAAAACTGTTTTTT.